The clone carrying this TCR beta chain was detected a few times. The antigen is unknown. The CDR3 runs to 16 residues. Germline V gene lookup returns CDR1 SGHRS and CDR2 YFSETQ. Trimming at V came to 2 bases and at J to 5 bases, leaving 10 bases not matched to a gene. These data belong to a study of T cells after yellow fever vaccination. On the study more broadly: Preparation of the low-cell-number fractions used SMART-Seq v4 Ultra Low Input. Findings of the study overall: There was a possibility that FACS-sorted repertoires contained abundant clonotypes contaminating from the bulk population. At under 97% for CD4 and around 91% for CD8, most primary-vaccination clones showed up again after the booster.

They built TCR cDNA with 5'RACE template switching, a step that put in a universal primer site and UMIs. TCRdb reprocessed the 5' RACE reads with MiXCR, giving one entry per CDR3 protein. This sample has 170,000 or so distinct CDR3 sequences; about 6.2% occur once, and the top ten carry nearly 3%. The input for sequencing was CD4+ T cells sorted from PBMCs, taken on the day of the first yellow fever vaccination. J is TRBJ1-1 and V is TRBV5-1; TRBD1 matches 9 bases. The source of this sequence is a man between 18 and 29 years old who received the YFV17D yellow fever vaccine. CDR3 in DNA: TGCGCCAGCAGCTTCCTTCTGGGGACAGGGAGGACTGAAGCTTTCTTT. Encoded protein: CASSFLLGTGRTEAFF.